Listed below are T cell receptor beta chains from one sample, sequenced in a study of blood T cell repertoires in COVID-19. Using immunoSEQ multiplex PCR, the repertoire was profiled, and TCRdb retains in-frame clones only, with some absent. This table has around 230,000 clones, about 90% appearing once. Sequenced sample: peripheral blood. These receptors came from a man aged 55 to 70 who had recovered from COVID-19. CDR3s include the opening cysteine and the closing phenylalanine or tryptophan. A D gene is named only where the DNA matches it firmly. A row's size may be missing; if present it is once, few, many or a size class.

j_call,clone_size,v_call,d_call,cdr3_aa,cdr3_nt
TRBJ2-3,.,TRBV27,TRBD1,CASSTIRRDRGLSGTDTQYF,TGTGCCAGCAGTACAATACGCCGGGACAGGGGACTTAGCGGCACAGATACGCAGTATTTT
TRBJ1-2,.,TRBV3-1/TRBV3-2,TRBD1,CASTDRGRTGYTF,TGTGCCAGCACGGACAGGGGGCGAACTGGCTACACCTTC
TRBJ2-2,.,TRBV28,.,CASSLFKDRTTGELFF,TGTGCCAGCAGTTTATTCAAGGACAGAACCACCGGGGAGCTGTTTTTT
TRBJ2-2,.,TRBV5-1,.,CASSPMNIMNTGELFF,TGCGCCAGCAGTCCCATGAACATAATGAACACCGGGGAGCTGTTTTTT
TRBJ2-4,.,TRBV6-6,TRBD1,CASRGQGRDIQYF,TGTGCCAGCAGAGGACAGGGGAGGGACATTCAGTACTTC
TRBJ2-5,.,TRBV18,.,CASVPVPGYQETQYF,TGTGCCAGCGTCCCCGTCCCAGGGTATCAAGAGACCCAGTACTTC
TRBJ2-7,.,TRBV5-4,TRBD1,CASSSTGGPSYEQYF,TGTGCCAGCAGCTCGACAGGGGGCCCATCCTACGAGCAGTACTTC
TRBJ2-1,few,TRBV12-5,TRBD2,CASGLAGGAFSYNEQFF,TGTGCTAGTGGTTTGGCCGGGGGGGCTTTCTCCTACAATGAGCAGTTCTTC
TRBJ2-4,.,TRBV6-1,TRBD1,CASSGLRDRGQGPFAQYF,TGTGCCAGCAGTGGCTTGAGGGACAGGGGCCAGGGACCATTTGCTCAGTACTTC
TRBJ1-2,.,TRBV7-9,TRBD1,CASSLVLGTGPAAF,TGTGCCAGCAGCTTAGTTCTGGGGACAGGGCCGGCCGCCTTC
TRBJ2-5,.,TRBV28,.,CASSFSGPQGWETQYF,TGTGCCAGCAGTTTTAGTGGGCCTCAGGGTTGGGAGACCCAGTACTTC
TRBJ1-2,once,TRBV20-1,.,CSASSDNYGYTF,TGCAGTGCTAGTTCAGATAACTATGGCTACACCTTC
TRBJ1-1,.,TRBV12-5,.,CASGLTGTEAFF,TGTGCTAGTGGTTTGACGGGGACTGAAGCTTTCTTT
TRBJ1-2,.,TRBV2,.,CASSERGNGYTF,TGTGCCAGCAGTGAAAGAGGGAATGGCTACACCTTC
TRBJ2-5,.,TRBV9,.,CASSVDWSQETQYF,TGTGCCAGCAGCGTAGATTGGAGCCAAGAGACCCAGTACTTC
TRBJ1-3,.,TRBV7-9,TRBD1,CASSPGQGPDTIYF,TGTGCCAGCAGCCCAGGACAGGGGCCGGACACCATATATTTT
TRBJ1-1,.,TRBV11-2,.,CASRLRPVGGNTEAFF,TGTGCCAGCAGATTGAGGCCGGTCGGAGGGAACACTGAAGCTTTCTTT
TRBJ1-2,.,TRBV25-1,.,CASSARSGGYTF,TGTGCCAGCAGTGCCCGTTCCGGGGGCTACACCTTC
TRBJ2-1,.,TRBV7-9,.,CASSPRDTGRNEQFF,TGTGCCAGCAGTCCCCGGGACACGGGTCGGAATGAGCAGTTCTTC
TRBJ2-3,.,TRBV19,TRBD2,CASSMGTSGGTDTQYF,TGTGCCAGTAGTATGGGGACTAGCGGGGGCACAGATACGCAGTATTTT
TRBJ2-7,.,TRBV20-1,TRBD2,CSASRSGGEQYF,TGCAGTGCTAGTAGGAGCGGGGGAGAGCAGTACTTC
TRBJ1-5,.,TRBV19,TRBD1,CASSPRDSWGNQPQHF,TGTGCCAGTAGTCCCCGGGACAGCTGGGGCAATCAGCCCCAGCATTTT
TRBJ2-3,.,TRBV2,.,CASIPPLTVRSDTQYF,TGTGCCAGCATCCCACCGTTGACAGTTCGATCAGATACGCAGTATTTT
TRBJ1-2,.,TRBV6-5,.,CASSYSRQGKAYGYTF,TGTGCCAGCAGTTACTCGAGGCAGGGGAAGGCCTATGGCTACACCTTC
TRBJ2-2,.,TRBV9,.,CASSEGGRPGELFF,TGTGCCAGCAGCGAGGGGGGGCGCCCCGGGGAGCTGTTTTTT
TRBJ2-1,.,TRBV10-3,.,CAISPRWSSSYNEQFF,TGTGCCATCAGCCCAAGGTGGTCTAGCTCCTACAATGAGCAGTTCTTC
TRBJ2-7,once,TRBV7-8,TRBD2,CASSLLAGGSYEQYF,TGTGCCAGCAGCTTACTAGCGGGGGGTTCCTACGAGCAGTACTTC
TRBJ1-1,.,TRBV7-8,TRBD1,CASSPQDRGFTEAFF,TGTGCCAGCAGCCCCCAAGACAGGGGTTTTACTGAAGCTTTCTTT
TRBJ1-5,.,TRBV28,.,CASSLRVGNQPQHF,TGTGCCAGCAGTTTGCGGGTTGGCAATCAGCCCCAGCATTTT
TRBJ2-1,.,TRBV28,TRBD2,CASLRGGASYNEQFF,TGTGCCAGCCTACGGGGGGGGGCCTCCTACAATGAGCAGTTCTTC
TRBJ1-1,.,TRBV2,.,CASTLVARGTEAFF,TGTGCCAGCACCCTAGTAGCACGGGGGACTGAAGCTTTCTTT
TRBJ2-1,.,TRBV28,TRBD2,CASSSGGAGYNEQFF,TGTGCCAGCAGCAGCGGGGGGGCTGGTTACAATGAGCAGTTCTTC
TRBJ1-5,.,TRBV30,.,CAWSETGINQPQHF,TGTGCCTGGAGTGAGACAGGTATCAATCAGCCCCAGCATTTT
TRBJ2-4,.,TRBV5-1,TRBD1,CASSSGQGTNIQYF,TGCGCCAGCAGCTCGGGACAGGGCACAAACATTCAGTACTTC
TRBJ2-6,once,TRBV2,.,CAGRQGSGANVLTF,TGTGCCGGACGTCAGGGCTCTGGGGCCAACGTCCTGACTTTC
TRBJ1-4,.,TRBV14,TRBD1,CASSQEVGDRGGPNEKLFF,TGTGCCAGCAGCCAAGAAGTAGGGGACAGGGGTGGGCCTAATGAAAAACTGTTTTTT
TRBJ2-6,.,TRBV6-5,.,CASSYGTSGANVLTF,TGTGCCAGCAGTTACGGCACCTCTGGGGCCAACGTCCTGACTTTC
TRBJ1-3,few,TRBV20-1,.,CSASSGRSGNTIYF,TGCAGTGCTAGTTCAGGGAGGTCTGGAAACACCATATATTTT
TRBJ1-2,few,TRBV5-4,.,CASSLEGGPNYGYTF,TGTGCCAGCAGCTTGGAGGGCGGGCCTAACTATGGCTACACCTTC
TRBJ1-1,.,TRBV28,.,CASSFLADNFMPSIDTEAFF,TGTGCCAGCAGTTTCCTGGCAGACAACTTTATGCCTTCAATCGACACTGAAGCTTTCTTT
TRBJ2-7,many,TRBV19,TRBD1,CASSTYGQGVGYEQYF,TGTGCCAGTAGTACTTATGGACAGGGGGTAGGCTACGAGCAGTACTTC
TRBJ2-1,.,TRBV6-5,TRBD2,CASSGTSGGANEQFF,TGTGCCAGCAGCGGAACTAGCGGGGGGGCCAATGAGCAGTTCTTC
TRBJ2-3,.,TRBV9,.,CASSVTGSTDTQYF,TGTGCCAGCAGCGTTACAGGGAGCACAGATACGCAGTATTTT
TRBJ1-2,.,TRBV6-5,TRBD1,CASIGTVAYYGYTF,TGTGCCAGCATAGGGACAGTTGCATACTATGGCTACACCTTC
TRBJ2-2,.,TRBV7-8,TRBD2,CASSKGLAGGRLSSGTGELFF,TGTGCCAGCAGCAAGGGACTAGCGGGGGGGCGGCTAAGTTCCGGCACCGGGGAGCTGTTTTTT
TRBJ2-7,once,TRBV18,TRBD1,CASSLDRVEQYF,TGTGCCAGCTCGCTGGACAGGGTCGAGCAGTACTTC
TRBJ1-2,.,TRBV10-2,.,CASSLGLNYGYTF,TGCGCCAGCAGTCTTGGACTTAACTATGGCTACACCTTC
TRBJ2-5,.,TRBV5-6,TRBD1,CASRWGQGGTQYF,TGTGCCAGCAGGTGGGGACAGGGAGGGACCCAGTACTTC
TRBJ1-6,.,TRBV27,TRBD1,CASSLSQGARNSPLHF,TGTGCCAGCAGTTTATCCCAGGGGGCCCGTAATTCACCCCTCCACTTT
TRBJ1-1,.,TRBV5-1,.,CASSLEYGGEAFF,TGCGCCAGCAGCTTGGAATATGGGGGGGAAGCTTTCTTT
TRBJ2-1,few,TRBV27,TRBD2,CASRGRGAYNEQFF,TGTGCCAGCAGGGGGCGGGGGGCCTACAATGAGCAGTTCTTC
TRBJ1-4,.,TRBV7-2,.,CASSSLRGEKLFF,TGTGCCAGCAGCTCATTACGGGGTGAAAAACTGTTTTTT
TRBJ1-5,.,TRBV7-2,.,CASSLVQGNQPQHF,TGTGCCAGCAGCTTAGTACAAGGCAATCAGCCCCAGCATTTT
TRBJ1-4,.,TRBV6-5,.,CASSKGGFNEKLFF,TGTGCCAGCTCAAAAGGGGGTTTCAATGAAAAACTGTTTTTT
TRBJ1-2,.,TRBV6-6,.,CASSLLGQNYGYTF,TGTGCCAGCAGTCTCCTAGGACAGAACTATGGCTACACCTTC
TRBJ1-4,.,TRBV10-2,.,CASRKGAPYEKLFF,TGCGCCAGCAGGAAAGGGGCTCCGTATGAAAAACTGTTTTTT
TRBJ2-3,.,TRBV10-3,TRBD2,CAISESTTSGITDTQYF,TGTGCCATCAGTGAGTCGACCACTAGCGGAATCACAGATACGCAGTATTTT
TRBJ2-3,.,TRBV5-4,TRBD2,CASSLVGGGPTDTQYF,TGTGCCAGCAGCTTGGTTGGCGGGGGGCCCACAGATACGCAGTATTTT
TRBJ2-2,few,TRBV6-5,.,CASSSLGLSGELFF,TGTGCCAGCAGTTCCCTTGGACTATCCGGGGAGCTGTTTTTT
TRBJ2-7,.,TRBV4-1,TRBD1,CASSQDQGATDEQYF,TGCGCCAGCAGCCAAGATCAGGGGGCGACAGACGAGCAGTACTTC